Sequencing of this T cell receptor (beta chain) was carried out in a study of shared clonotypes between healthy human individuals (TCRdb year 2020). Background for the entire study: A couple of women and a few men aged 18 to 49 years were included in the cohort. Per donor, three plates each were used for CD4 naive and CD4 memory, two for CD8 naive, and one for CD8 memory. Blood TCR repertoires of about five healthy adults were deeply sequenced to estimate repertoire size and the extent of clonotype sharing between individuals. Libraries were prepared and TCR repertoires were sequenced by different laboratories using diverse techniques, in order to increase sequencing depth and limit assay-specific biases. Leukapheresis yielded between about 0.9 and 8.9 billion PBMCs per donor. Study-wide conclusions, independent of this receptor: Incomplete sequencing was indicated by rarefaction of sorted-subset datasets, despite the large sequencing depth. Sharing across a few donors was observed for about 4.8% of naive CD4, under 4% of naive CD8, 2% to 2.5% of memory CD4, and less than 0.45% of memory CD8 clonotypes. Clonotypes shared by all four sorted-subset donors showed higher generation probabilities than non-shared clonotypes. Naive subsets generally had larger estimated clonotype richness than memory subsets. Because the study included a small number of donors, the genetic and exposure-history diversity represented was limited. Pairwise subsampling led to the expectation that sequencing depth would affect the degree of clonotype sharing among donors. Only blood was sampled, and tissue TCR repertoires likely differ from those in blood.

Counted from cysteine to phenylalanine, this CDR3 has 13 amino acids. Kept here is only the CDR3 DNA, which spans 39 bases and is read in frame from base 1. The germline V gene supplies CDR1 MDHEN and CDR2 SYDVKM. V is clipped by 2 bases and J by 1 base, and the sequence between their germline boundaries is 5 bases long. For the CD8 naive samples, CD45RO-negative cells were positively selected for CCR7, yielding a CD45RA+CCR7+ population from which TemRA cells were excluded. Donors were healthy HIV-negative adults with no recently reported acute infections or vaccinations. All donors were Caucasian adults living in Nashville, Tennessee, USA. Blood was obtained by leukapheresis, after which PBMCs were separated by Ficoll-Histopaque density gradient centrifugation and cryopreserved in liquid nitrogen vapor phase. Purity and quantity of every magnetically sorted T cell population were checked by analytical flow cytometry. Each sorted fraction had its genomic DNA isolated and then quantified by UV absorbance on a Nanodrop 2000c.

With regard to this clone: Its antigen target is currently unknown. No much larger clone is present one base from it, and per-base qualities are unavailable. In the same sample, other DNA sequences code for this CDR3.

TCR CDR3 regions were amplified from genomic DNA by multiplex PCR using the deep immunoSEQ assay. Extracted genomic DNA from each cell subset was distributed evenly across all wells of several immunoSEQ 96-well plates, and each plate was treated as a replicate. For sorted subsets, about 0.2 ug genomic DNA, equal to 30,000 or so T cell genomes, was loaded into each replicate PCR. Purified libraries were measured with a Qubit 3.0 fluorometer, size-checked on a Bioanalyzer 2100, and measured again with the KAPA Library Quantification kit. Every immunoSEQ 96-well plate was sequenced on a dedicated single-read 150-cycle Illumina NextSeq 550 flow cell. On the authors' methods: Because the immunoSEQ output held only junctional sequences and lacked quality scores, the filtering could not match the filtering applied to full-length reads. To assign V/J genes and CDR3, sequences were annotated against IMGT germline references using PyIR, a Python wrapper for IgBLAST v1.9. Reads were filtered out if the reads had weak V/J assignments (E-value above 1e-6), no CDR3, stop codons, out-of-frame junctions, or ambiguous translated residues. V3J clonotypes were defined as sequences sharing an identical inferred V gene, J gene, and CDR3 amino acid sequence. The percentage overlap between two repertoires was calculated by dividing the number of shared unique clonotypes by the size of the smaller repertoire. Repertoire richness was assessed with RTK rarefaction, the Chao1 estimator, and Recon v2.1 estimates of unobserved clonotypes. For all TCRbeta clonotypes obtained by the gDNA method from a few donors, generation probabilities were computed with OLGA. What TCRdb holds here is the immuneACCESS table cut down to in-frame rearrangements. Part of the clones is not present; checked against another copy, under half of the missing clones reflect an unresolved V gene, and the others are unexplained. V, J and clone size were drawn from that table, and D and trimming were deduced from the DNA. The sample table shows around 2,000,000 clones, and approximately 94% are seen once. More than 1.5% of the sample lies in the top ten.

Source material: naive CD8+ T cells from PBMCs. The cell subset or site label of this sample denotes: CD45RA+CCR7+. The receptor was isolated from a man between 18 and 29 years old in good health. Some clones in this sample may be carry-over from other donors' samples. In this chain, TRBV28 is recombined with TRBJ1-1; the D gene identity is not certain. The nucleotide sequence reads as follows: TGTGCCAGCAGTTTAAGCCAGAACACTGAAGCTTTCTTT. Translated, it gives CASSLSQNTEAFF.